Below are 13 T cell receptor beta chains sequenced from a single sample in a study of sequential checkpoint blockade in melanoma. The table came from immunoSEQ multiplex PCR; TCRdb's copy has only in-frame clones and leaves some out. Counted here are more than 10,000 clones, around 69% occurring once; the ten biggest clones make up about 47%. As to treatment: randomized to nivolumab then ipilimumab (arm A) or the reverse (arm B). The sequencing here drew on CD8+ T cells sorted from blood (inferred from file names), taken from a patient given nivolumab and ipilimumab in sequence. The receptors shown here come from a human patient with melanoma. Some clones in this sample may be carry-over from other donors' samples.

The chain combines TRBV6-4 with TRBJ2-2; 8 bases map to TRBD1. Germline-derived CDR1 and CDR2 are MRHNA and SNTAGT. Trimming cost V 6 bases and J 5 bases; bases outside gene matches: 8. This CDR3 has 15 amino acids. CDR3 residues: CASSQRQGRTGELFF. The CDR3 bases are TGTGCCAGCAGCCAGAGACAGGGGAGGACCGGGGAGCTGTTTTTT.

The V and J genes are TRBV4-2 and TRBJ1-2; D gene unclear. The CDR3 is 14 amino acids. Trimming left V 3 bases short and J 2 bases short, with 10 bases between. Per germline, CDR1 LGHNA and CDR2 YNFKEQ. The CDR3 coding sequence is TGTGCCAGCAGCCACCCCGACGGGAACTATGGCTACACCTTC. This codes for CASSHPDGNYGYTF.

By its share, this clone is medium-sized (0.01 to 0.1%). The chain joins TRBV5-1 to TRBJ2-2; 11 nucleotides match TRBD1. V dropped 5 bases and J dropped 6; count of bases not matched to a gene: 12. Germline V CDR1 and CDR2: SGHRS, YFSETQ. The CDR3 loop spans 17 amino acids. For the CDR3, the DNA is TGCGCCAGCAGGCCTCTGAGGACAGGGGGCGAGGCCGGGGAGCTGTTTTTT. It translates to CASRPLRTGGEAGELFF.

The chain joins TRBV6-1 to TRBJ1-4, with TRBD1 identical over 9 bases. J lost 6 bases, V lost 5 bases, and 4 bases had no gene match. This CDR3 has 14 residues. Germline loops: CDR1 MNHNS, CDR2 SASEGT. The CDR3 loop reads CASSRDRVDEKLFF. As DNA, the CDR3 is TGTGCCAGCAGTCGGGACAGGGTCGATGAAAAACTGTTTTTT.

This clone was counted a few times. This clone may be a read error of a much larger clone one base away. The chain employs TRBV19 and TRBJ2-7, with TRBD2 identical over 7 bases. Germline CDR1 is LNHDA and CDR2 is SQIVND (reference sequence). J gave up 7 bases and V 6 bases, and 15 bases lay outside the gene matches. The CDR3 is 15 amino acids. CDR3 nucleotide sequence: TGTGCCAGTAGCCTCCGGGACTACTCCTACAATGAGCAGTACTTC. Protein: CASSLRDYSYNEQYF.

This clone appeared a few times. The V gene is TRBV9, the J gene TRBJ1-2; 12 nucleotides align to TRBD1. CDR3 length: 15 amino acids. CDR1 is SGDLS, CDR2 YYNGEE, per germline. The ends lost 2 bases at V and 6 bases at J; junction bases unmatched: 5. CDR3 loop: CASSVTGTGGNGYTF. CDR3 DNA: TGTGCCAGCAGCGTCACCGGGACAGGGGGCAATGGCTACACCTTC.

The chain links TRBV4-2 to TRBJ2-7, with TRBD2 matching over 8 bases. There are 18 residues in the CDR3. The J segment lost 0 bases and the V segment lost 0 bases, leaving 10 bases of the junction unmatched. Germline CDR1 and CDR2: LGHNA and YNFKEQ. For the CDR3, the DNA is TGTGCCAGCAGCCAAGATGGTCTAGCGGGTACCCTCTCCTACGAGCAGTACTTC. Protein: CASSQDGLAGTLSYEQYF.

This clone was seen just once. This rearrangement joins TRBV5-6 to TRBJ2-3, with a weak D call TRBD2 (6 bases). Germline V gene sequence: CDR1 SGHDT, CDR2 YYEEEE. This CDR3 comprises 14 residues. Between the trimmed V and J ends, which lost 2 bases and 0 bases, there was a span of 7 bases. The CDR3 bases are TGTGCCAGCAGCTTTGGGACTAGCACAGATACGCAGTATTTT. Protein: CASSFGTSTDTQYF.

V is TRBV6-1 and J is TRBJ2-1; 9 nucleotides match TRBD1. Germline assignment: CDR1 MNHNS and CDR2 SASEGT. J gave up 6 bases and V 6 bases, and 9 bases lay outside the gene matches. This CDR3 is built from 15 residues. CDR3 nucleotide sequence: TGTGCCAGCAGCCTTCGGGACAGGGCATCCAATGAGCAGTTCTTC. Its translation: CASSLRDRASNEQFF.

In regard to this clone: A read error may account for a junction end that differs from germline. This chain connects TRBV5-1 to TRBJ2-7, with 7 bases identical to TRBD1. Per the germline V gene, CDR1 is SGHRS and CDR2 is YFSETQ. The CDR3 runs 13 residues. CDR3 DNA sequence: TGCGCCAGCAGCGACGGGACAGTATACGGGCAGTACTTC. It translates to CASSDGTVYGQYF.

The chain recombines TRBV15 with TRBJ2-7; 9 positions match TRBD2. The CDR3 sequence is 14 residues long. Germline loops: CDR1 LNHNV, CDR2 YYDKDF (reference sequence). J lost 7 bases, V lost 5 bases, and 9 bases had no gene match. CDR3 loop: CATSRSGGVEEQYF. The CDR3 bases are TGTGCCACCAGCCGTAGCGGGGGAGTAGAAGAGCAGTACTTC.

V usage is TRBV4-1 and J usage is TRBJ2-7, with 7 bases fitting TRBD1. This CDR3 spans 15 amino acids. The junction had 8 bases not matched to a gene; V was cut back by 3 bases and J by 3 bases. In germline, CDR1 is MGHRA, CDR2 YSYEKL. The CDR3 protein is CASSQITTGVYEQYF. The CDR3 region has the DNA TGCGCCAGCAGCCAGATAACCACAGGGGTCTACGAGCAGTACTTC.

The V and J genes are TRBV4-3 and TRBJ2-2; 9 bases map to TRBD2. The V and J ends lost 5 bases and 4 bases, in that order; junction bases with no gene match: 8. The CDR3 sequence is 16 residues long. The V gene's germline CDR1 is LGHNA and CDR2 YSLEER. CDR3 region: CASSEGRGGRTGELFF. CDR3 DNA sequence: TGCGCCAGCAGCGAAGGGCGGGGGGGCCGCACCGGGGAGCTGTTTTTT.